These 10 T cell receptor beta chains were sequenced from one sample in a study of shared clonotypes between healthy human individuals. Using immunoSEQ multiplex PCR, the repertoire was profiled, and TCRdb retains in-frame clones only, with some absent. This sample yields millions of clones, of which under 95% are seen a single time; around 1.7% belongs to the top ten. CD45RO-negative cells were positively selected for CCR7, leaving out terminally differentiated effector memory CD45RA+ cells. Source material: naive CD8+ T cells from PBMCs. The receptors originated from a man aged 18 to 29 in good health. Some clones in this sample may be carry-over from other donors' samples.

The chain has TRBV6-5 and TRBJ2-1, with 10 bases lining up with TRBD2. Trimming cost V 1 base and J 9 bases; bases outside gene matches: 6. CDR1 is MNHEY and CDR2 is SVGAGI in the germline V gene. The CDR3 is 15 amino acids. This CDR3 reads CASSYFLAGEVEQFF. As DNA, the CDR3 is TGTGCCAGCAGTTACTTTCTAGCGGGAGAGGTTGAGCAGTTCTTC.

V is TRBV27 and J is TRBJ1-2, with 7 nucleotides matching TRBD1. The CDR3 covers 14 residues. V dropped 6 bases and J dropped 4; count of bases not matched to a gene: 8. The germline V gene has CDR1 MNHEY and CDR2 SMNVEV (reference sequence). The DNA for the CDR3 is TGTGCCAGCAGCGTCCGACAGGGAGCCTATGGCTACACCTTC. It encodes CASSVRQGAYGYTF.

The chain combines TRBV28 with TRBJ2-2; 7 nucleotides match TRBD1. The CDR3 loop spans 14 amino acids. Germline CDR1 reads MDHEN; CDR2 reads SYDVKM. V shed 8 bases, J shed 0 bases, and the junction held 3 bases outside the gene matches. The CDR3 coding sequence is TGTGCCAGCGACAGGGTCGCGAACACCGGGGAGCTGTTTTTT. This gives the protein CASDRVANTGELFF.

The CDR3 DNA follows: TGTGCCAGCAGCTTAGAGCCTAGCGGGAGAATAAATGAGCAGTTCTTC. Its protein product is CASSLEPSGRINEQFF. This sequence joins TRBV7-9 and TRBJ2-1, with 10 bases lining up with TRBD2. CDR1 is SEHNR and CDR2 is FQNEAQ in the germline V gene (reference sequence). The CDR3 has 16 residues. V shed 1 base and J 7 bases; nucleotides not matched to a gene: 7.

The CDR3 DNA reads as TGTGCCACCAGCAGAGATAGGATAGACAATGAGCAGTTCTTC. Amino acids: CATSRDRIDNEQFF. The V and J genes are TRBV15 and TRBJ2-1, with D uncertain. This CDR3 has 14 amino acids. The germline V gene has CDR1 LNHNV and CDR2 YYDKDF (reference sequence). Deletions cut 0 bases from V and 5 bases from J, with 8 bases between.

This clone was picked up one time. The V call is TRBV19, the J call TRBJ1-1; D is ambiguous. The CDR3 sequence is 13 residues long. Trimming stripped 2 bases from V and 7 bases from J, with 11 bases between. Germline CDR1 reads LNHDA; CDR2 reads SQIVND (reference sequence). CDR3: CASSIRGPLEAFF. The DNA of the CDR3 is TGTGCCAGTAGTATACGAGGACCGCTTGAAGCTTTCTTT.

The V gene is TRBV25-1, the J gene TRBJ2-3, with TRBD2 matching over 8 bases. The V gene end was trimmed by 4 bases and the J gene end by 8 bases; junction bases not matched to a gene: 14. CDR1 is MGHDK, CDR2 SYGVNS, per germline. The CDR3 covers 16 residues. The CDR3 nucleotides read TGTGCCAGCAGTGCCTTGACTAGCGCCAATGATGCTACGCAGTATTTT. Translating gives CASSALTSANDATQYF.

The chain carries TRBV27 and TRBJ2-1, with D possibly being TRBD1 or TRBD2 (5 bases each). The CDR3 loop spans 14 amino acids. Germline-derived CDR1 and CDR2 are MNHEY and SMNVEV (reference sequence). Trimming cost V 4 bases and J 2 bases, with 9 bases left between them. In nucleotides, the CDR3 is TGTGCCAGCAGTTGGGGGAATACCTACAATGAGCAGTTCTTC. Encoded protein: CASSWGNTYNEQFF.

Details on this clone: Other DNA variants within this sample encode the same CDR3. This rearrangement joins TRBV27 to TRBJ2-1, with D possibly TRBD1 on 6 matching bases. The V end lost 3 bases, the J end lost 7 bases, and 10 bases lay between the germline ends. The CDR3 consists of 13 residues. Per the germline V gene, CDR1 is MNHEY and CDR2 is SMNVEV (reference sequence). CDR3 in DNA: TGTGCCAGCAGTTTTCAGGGGCGAAATGAGCAGTTCTTC. Protein product: CASSFQGRNEQFF.

This clone showed up just once. The rearrangement joins TRBV5-1 to TRBJ2-7; 12 bases line up with TRBD2. CDR1 SGHRS and CDR2 YFSETQ come from the germline V gene. V was clipped by 4 bases and J by 4 bases; unmatched bases: 9. The CDR3 has 16 amino acids. In DNA form, the CDR3 reads TGCGCCAGCAGCGACGGACTAGCGGGAATAACGTACGAGCAGTACTTC. Its protein product is CASSDGLAGITYEQYF.